These 16 T cell receptor beta chains share one sample of origin, sequenced in a study of T cell clonality in common variable immunodeficiency (dated by TCRdb to 2014 to 2015). The library relied on the immunoSEQ multiplex PCR assay. TCRdb retrieved this table from immuneACCESS and kept in-frame rearrangements only. Not all clones are present; in checked studies, unresolved V genes account for under half, and no reason is known for the remainder. Here the sample lists approximately 52,000 clones, none seen once only. The ten largest make up 3.4% of the sample. The material sequenced was peripheral blood mononuclear cells. These receptors came from a person aged 18 to 70 in good health.

This clone has a handful of counts. The sequenced CDR3 bases are TGTGCCAGCAGCTTGGTAGTGGACTCCAACTATGGC. As protein: CASSLVVDSNYG. The entire CDR3 protein reads CASSLVVDSNYGYTF. This chain joins TRBV11-2 and TRBJ1-2; D gene uncertain. The read falls 3 residues short of the CDR3 end, and the missing part is taken from the germline J gene. This CDR3 has 15 amino acids. The germline gives CDR1 SGHAT, CDR2 FQNNGV. The V end lost 3 bases, the J end lost 2 bases, and 13 bases lay between the germline ends.

This clone was counted ten times or more. From the germline J gene comes the end of the CDR3, since the read stops 3 residues before it. The V and J genes are TRBV19 and TRBJ2-1; TRBD2 aligns across 10 bases. The V gene end was trimmed by 5 bases and the J gene end by 5 bases; junction bases not matched to a gene: 6. This CDR3 has 15 residues. The germline V gene encodes CDR1 LNHDA and CDR2 SQIVND (reference sequence). CDR3 DNA (partial): TGTGCCAGTAGTCCCTATGGGACTAGCGACAATGAG. Protein: CASSPYGTSDNE. The whole CDR3 region reads CASSPYGTSDNEQFF.

Comment on this clone: The CDR3 end lies 3 residues beyond the end of the read and is filled in from the germline J gene. The gene calls are TRBV27 and TRBJ2-7; the match to TRBD2 covers 9 bases. Germline trimming cut 2 bases from V and 5 bases from J; bases unmatched to any gene: 7. Germline V gene sequence: CDR1 MNHEY, CDR2 SMNVEV (reference sequence). This CDR3 region has 15 residues. CDR3 DNA, as far as it was read: TGTGCCAGCAGTTTAATGGGACTAGCTTCGAACGAG. Translated: CASSLMGLASNE. In full, the CDR3 is CASSLMGLASNEQYF.

This clone was seen ten or more times. The read falls 3 residues short of the CDR3 end, and the missing part is taken from the germline J gene. The chain employs TRBV20-1 and TRBJ1-1; 7 nucleotides align to TRBD1. Unmatched junction bases numbered 17, after V lost 0 bases and J lost 7 bases. CDR1 is DFQATT, CDR2 SNEGSKA, per germline (reference sequence). The CDR3 length is 17 residues. CDR3 DNA, as far as it was read: TGCAGTGCTAGAGATTGTGACAGGGAGGTTTTCCCCAATGAA. This encodes CSARDCDREVFPNE. The complete CDR3 sequence is CSARDCDREVFPNEAFF.

This clone has a handful of counts. The read gets to within 3 residues of the CDR3 end, and the germline J gene fills in the rest. V is TRBV18 and J is TRBJ1-1; weak D call: TRBD1 (6 bases). CDR1 is KGHSH, CDR2 LQKENI, per germline. This CDR3 has 17 amino acids. V lost 3 bases to trimming and J lost 1 base, with 18 bases between them. The CDR3 loop reads CASSPKGVQLSNTEAFF. Partial CDR3 DNA: TGTGCCAGCTCACCGAAGGGGGTCCAACTCTCGAACACTGAA. Together with reference TRBV18 and TRBJ1-1, the CDR3 gives the full variable domain: NAGVMQNPRHLVRRRGQEARLRCSPMKGHSHVYWYRQLPEEGLKFMVYLQKENIIDESGMPKERFSAEFPKEGPSILRIQQVVRGDSAAYFCASSPKGVQLSNTEAFFGQGTRLTVV.

In this sample, this clone turned up many times. The CDR3 end falls 3 residues outside the read, so it is completed with the germline J gene. The same CDR3 is also encoded by other DNA sequences in this sample. This rearrangement joins TRBV5-1 to TRBJ2-7; 13 positions agree with TRBD2. The CDR3 has 15 amino acids. V trimming: 3 bases; J trimming: 3 bases; junction bases outside the gene matches: 3. Germline assignment: CDR1 SGHRS and CDR2 YFSETQ. The covered CDR3 bases are TGCGCCAGCAGCTGGACTAGCGGGAGTATCTACGAG. It translates to CASSWTSGSIYE. The CDR3, in full, reads CASSWTSGSIYEQYF. Using reference TRBV5-1 and TRBJ2-7 for the parts outside the CDR3, the full variable domain is KAGVTQTPRYLIKTRGQQVTLSCSPISGHRSVSWYQQTPGQGLQFLFEYFSETQRNKGNFPGRFSGRQFSNSRSEMNVSTLELGDSALYLCASSWTSGSIYEQYFGPGTRLTVT.

This clone was found many times. The read terminates 3 residues ahead of where the CDR3 ends, so the germline J gene completes it. V and J are TRBV20-1 and TRBJ2-5, with D perhaps matching TRBD1 (5 bases). The length of the CDR3 is 15 residues. Trimming removed 1 base from V and 0 bases from J, with 12 bases in between. Germline loops: CDR1 DFQATT, CDR2 SNEGSKA (reference sequence). CDR3 bases read: TGCAGTGCTAGAGGGGGCCTTATGTACCAAGAGACC. It encodes CSARGGLMYQET. The whole CDR3 protein is CSARGGLMYQETQYF.

Ten or more counts support this clone. Sequencing ends 3 residues short of the CDR3 end; the germline J gene provides the rest. J is TRBJ2-2 and V is TRBV5-5, with D possibly matching TRBD2 (6 bases). CDR3 length: 15 residues. The germline V and J ends were trimmed by 6 bases and 1 base, with 13 bases remaining between them. CDR1 is SGHKS, CDR2 YYEKEE, per germline (reference sequence). CDR3 DNA (partial): TGTGCCAGCACCCAGACTAGAGTGAACACCGGGGAG. Encoded protein: CASTQTRVNTGE. The entire CDR3 is CASTQTRVNTGELFF.

This clone was seen ten or more times. The CDR3 end is not reached by the read, which stops 3 residues before it; the germline J gene fills it in. The chain is built from TRBV29-1 and TRBJ1-1; TRBD1 matches at 12 bases. V trimming: 0 bases; J trimming: 6 bases; junction bases outside the gene matches: 2. Looked up from germline, CDR1 is SQVTM and CDR2 is ANQGSEA. This CDR3 is built from 14 residues. The CDR3 bases that were read are TGCAGCGTTGAAGATGGGACAGGGGGCTCTGAA. As protein: CSVEDGTGGSE. The CDR3 reads in full as CSVEDGTGGSEAFF.

At least ten counts were recorded for this clone. Read sequence stops 3 residues before the CDR3 end, and the germline J gene provides the missing end. This sequence joins TRBV4-1 and TRBJ2-3, with D possibly being TRBD2 (6 bases). Germline V gene sequence: CDR1 MGHRA, CDR2 YSYEKL. The CDR3 is made up of 18 amino acids. V dropped 0 bases and J dropped 2 bases, with 18 bases sitting between them. CDR3 residues: CASSQDKFRRADTDTQYF. The sequenced CDR3 bases are TGCGCCAGCAGCCAAGACAAATTCCGGAGGGCCGACACAGATACG.

This clone was recorded a few times. Relative to the germline gene, one junction end is altered; a read error may explain this. From the germline J gene comes the end of the CDR3, since the read stops 3 residues before it. The same CDR3 also results from other DNA sequences found in this sample. The chain employs TRBV30 and TRBJ1-3; TRBD1 is a possible D gene (6 bases). Germline CDR1 GTSNPN, CDR2 SVGIG (reference sequence). The CDR3 has 15 residues. The CDR3 sequence: CAWSVGGAAGNTIYF. CDR3 bases read: TGTGCCTGGAGTGTAGGGGGGGCGGCTGGAAACACG. The full variable domain, in which reference TRBV30 and TRBJ1-3 provide the parts outside the CDR3, is SQTIHQWPATLVQPVGSPLSLECTVEGTSNPNLYWYRQAAGRGLQLLFYSVGIGQISSEVPQNLSASRPQDRQFILSSKKLLLSDSGFYLCAWSVGGAAGNTIYFGEGSWLTVV.

This clone was counted ten times or more. The CDR3 reads CASSLEGGELFF. The covered CDR3 bases are TGTGCCAGCAGCTTGGAGGGCGGGGAG. The J gene is TRBJ2-2, the V gene TRBV5-6; D is uncertain. The read ends 3 residues before the CDR3 terminus; that terminus is restored from the germline J gene. V was trimmed by 0 bases and J by 7 bases, leaving 4 bases between them. This CDR3 is built from 12 residues. CDR1 is SGHDT and CDR2 is YYEEEE in the germline V gene. Full variable domain (rest looked up from reference TRBV5-6 and TRBJ2-2): DAGVTQSPTHLIKTRGQQVTLRCSPKSGHDTVSWYQQALGQGPQFIFQYYEEEERQRGNFPDRFSGHQFPNYSSELNVNALLLGDSALYLCASSLEGGELFFGEGSRLTVL.

This clone was seen repeatedly, ten times or more. The read terminates 3 residues ahead of where the CDR3 ends, so the germline J gene completes it. The rearrangement joins TRBV19 to TRBJ2-2; 12 bases line up with TRBD2. The germline V gene encodes CDR1 LNHDA and CDR2 SQIVND (reference sequence). This CDR3 contains 17 residues. Trimming at V came to 3 bases and at J to 7 bases, leaving 9 bases not matched to a gene. CDR3 DNA (partial): TGTGCCAGTAGTATGGGACTAGCGGGTGAATCACTCGGGGAG. It specifies CASSMGLAGESLGE. From start to end, the CDR3 is CASSMGLAGESLGELFF. The full variable domain, its missing parts supplied by reference TRBV19 and TRBJ2-2, is DGGITQSPKYLFRKEGQNVTLSCEQNLNHDAMYWYRQDPGQGLRLIYYSQIVNDFQKGDIAEGYSVSREKKESFPLTVTSAQKNPTAFYLCASSMGLAGESLGELFFGEGSRLTVL.

This clone was detected a few times. The read stops 3 residues short of the end of the CDR3; the missing end is completed from the germline J gene. This chain joins TRBV5-3 and TRBJ2-5; 8 bases match TRBD2. TRBV5-3 is an ORF for which the function is uncertain. This CDR3 is 17 amino acids long. The V segment lost 1 base and the J segment 5 bases; nucleotides outside the gene matches: 13. The CDR3 is CARSLPRVGGRSETQYF. CDR3 DNA, as far as it was read: TGTGCCAGAAGCTTGCCTCGGGTGGGCGGGAGGTCGGAGACC.

There are many counts of this clone. The read finishes 3 residues shy of the CDR3 end, and the germline J gene is used to complete it. Other DNA sequences in the same sample also yield this CDR3. This chain joins TRBV20-1 and TRBJ2-7, with TRBD2 matching 14 bases. The junction had 7 bases not matched to a gene; V was cut back by 4 bases and J by 2 bases. The CDR3 length is 16 residues. Germline CDR1 reads DFQATT; CDR2 reads SNEGSKA (reference sequence). The CDR3 bases that were read are TGCAGTGCTAAAGGGACTAGCGGGAGTAGGGCCTACGAG. The encoded protein is CSAKGTSGSRAYE. The CDR3 in full is CSAKGTSGSRAYEQYF.

This clone was detected only a few times. The read ends 3 residues early relative to the CDR3; the germline J gene fills the gap. The V gene is TRBV2, the J gene TRBJ2-1; 13 bases agree with TRBD2. V lost 7 bases, J lost 7 bases, and 16 bases stayed unmatched. Germline values: CDR1 SNHLY, CDR2 FYNNEI. This CDR3 comprises 18 residues. The sequenced part of the CDR3 DNA is TGTGCCAGCACGAGGGGGCCCCGGACTAGCGGGAGTGTGAATGAG. Translation gives CASTRGPRTSGSVNE. Given in full, the CDR3 is CASTRGPRTSGSVNEQFF.